The present TCR beta chain was sequenced within a study of blood T cell repertoires in COVID-19. From germline, CDR1 is SGDLS and CDR2 YYNGEE. The CDR3 runs 17 residues. Trimming pared 2 bases from V and 0 bases from J, leaving 17 bases between. Methods used by the authors: Using reference gene primer amplification, nucleated cell counts were estimated. Method: immunoSEQ multiplex PCR; TCRdb's copy keeps in-frame clones and lacks some. Clone size and V and J calls were adopted from that table, with D and trimming inferred from the DNA. The table shows roughly 58,000 clones, with about 78% occurring only once.

The sequence was obtained from a man in his fifties or sixties with active or convalescent COVID-19. What was sequenced was peripheral blood. This sequence joins TRBV9 and TRBJ2-5; weak D call: TRBD2 (5 bases). CDR3 DNA: TGTGCCAGCAGCGTCTCCGGGATCCAGGTGTACCAAGAGACCCAGTACTTC. Its translation is CASSVSGIQVYQETQYF.